The 30 T cell receptor beta chains reported below all come from one sample, sequenced in a study of T cells in women clearing cervical HPV infection. Data came from immunoSEQ multiplex PCR; TCRdb stores just in-frame clones and leaves some out. This sample's table reports roughly 18,000 clones. The sample consisted of blood buffy coat. Every receptor here comes from a woman between 18 and 70 years old with a cervical HPV16 infection that either progressed to CIN3+ or cleared (not recorded which).

A remark on this clone: The CDR3 goes on 3 residues after the read ends, and that part is filled in from the germline J gene. The chain has TRBV5-1 and TRBJ1-1; D possibly corresponds to TRBD1 (6 bases). This CDR3 is 19 amino acids long. Germline lookup yields CDR1 SGHRS and CDR2 YFSETQ. The CDR3 bases that were read are TGCGCCAGCAGCTTGGCCGGGCAGGGGTATGCCCCGTCAACCCCGGAA. As protein: CASSLAGQGYAPSTPE. The whole CDR3 protein is CASSLAGQGYAPSTPEAFF.

On this clone: The CDR3 is cut off 3 residues early in the read; its end comes from the germline J gene. The V gene is TRBV29-1, the J gene TRBJ2-7; 8 bases map to TRBD2. V was pared by 4 bases and J by 1 base, with 6 bases of the junction left unmatched. The germline CDR1 and CDR2 sequences are SQVTM and ANQGSEA. CDR3 length equals 14 residues. The sequenced part of the CDR3 DNA is TGCAGCGTTGCAGCGGGAGCGGGATCCTACGAG. Its protein product is CSVAAGAGSYE. The CDR3 reads in full as CSVAAGAGSYEQYF.

The chain's CDR3 is CSASGSGISSRTDTQYF. The CDR3 DNA, read in part, is TGCAGTGCGAGCGGTAGCGGGATATCTAGCAGGACAGATACG. The rearrangement links TRBV20-1 to TRBJ2-3; TRBD2 aligns across 8 bases. The read ends 3 residues shy of where the CDR3 ends; the end is completed using the germline J gene. The ends lost 6 bases at V and 3 bases at J; junction bases unmatched: 17. The germline CDR1 and CDR2 sequences are DFQATT and SNEGSKA (reference sequence). The CDR3 loop spans 17 amino acids.

For this clone: Read sequence stops 3 residues before the CDR3 end, and the germline J gene provides the missing end. The gene calls are TRBV6-4 and TRBJ1-5; D is unresolved. The germline V gene has CDR1 MRHNA and CDR2 SNTAGT. V gave up 3 bases and J gave up 4 bases, with 7 bases separating them. This CDR3 is built from 13 residues. The CDR3: CASSEQANQPQHF. The CDR3 DNA, read in part, is TGTGCCAGCAGTGAACAAGCGAATCAGCCC.

Remarks on this clone: The read ends 3 residues before the CDR3 terminus; that terminus is restored from the germline J gene. This rearrangement joins TRBV11-3 to TRBJ2-1; the D is unclear. The germline V gene encodes CDR1 SGHNT and CDR2 YENEEA. V lost 5 bases and J 6 bases, leaving 17 bases between the germline ends. The CDR3 is 15 residues long. CDR3 sequence: CASSPRLGVANEQFF. CDR3 bases read: TGTGCCAGCAGCCCTAGATTAGGCGTCGCCAATGAG.

About this clone itself: The read terminates 3 residues ahead of where the CDR3 ends, so the germline J gene completes it. This chain joins TRBV11-3 and TRBJ2-3; D gene uncertain. V shed 0 bases and J shed 5 bases, with 9 bases lying between them. The germline V gene encodes CDR1 SGHNT and CDR2 YENEEA. The CDR3 is 14 amino acids. Partial CDR3 DNA: TGTGCCAGCAGCTTAGATATAGAGCTAGATACG. It specifies CASSLDIELDT. The whole CDR3 region reads CASSLDIELDTQYF.

As for this clone: The read ends 3 residues early relative to the CDR3; the germline J gene fills the gap. The chain is built from TRBV18 and TRBJ2-7; TRBD2 matches 9 bases. Germline CDR1 is KGHSH and CDR2 is LQKENI. J lost 5 bases, V lost 2 bases, and 13 bases had no gene match. CDR3 length equals 17 residues. The CDR3 is CASSPSLSGGRAHEQYF. The part of the CDR3 DNA that was read is TGTGCCAGCTCACCATCGTTGAGTGGCGGGAGGGCCCACGAG. The complete variable domain, with remaining parts taken from reference TRBV18 and TRBJ2-7, reads NAGVMQNPRHLVRRRGQEARLRCSPMKGHSHVYWYRQLPEEGLKFMVYLQKENIIDESGMPKERFSAEFPKEGPSILRIQQVVRGDSAAYFCASSPSLSGGRAHEQYFGPGTRLTVT.

As concerns this clone: The observed sequence ends 3 residues before the CDR3 terminus, with the missing tail filled in from the germline J gene. The chain is built from TRBV5-1 and TRBJ2-7; possibly TRBD1 for D (5 bases). CDR3 length: 12 amino acids. V gave up 2 bases and J gave up 5 bases, with 8 bases separating them. The germline V gene encodes CDR1 SGHRS and CDR2 YFSETQ. Incomplete CDR3 DNA: TGCGCCAGCAGCTTACAGGCTAACGAG. Translating gives CASSLQANE. The CDR3, in full, reads CASSLQANEQYF.

Turning to this clone: The CDR3 end is not reached by the read, which stops 3 residues before it; the germline J gene fills it in. The rearrangement links TRBV18 to TRBJ1-1; 8 bases map to TRBD1. V lost 3 bases to trimming and J lost 3 bases; unmatched junction nucleotides: 0. Germline CDR1 is KGHSH and CDR2 is LQKENI. This CDR3 comprises 13 residues. The chain's CDR3 is CASSPTGDTEAFF. CDR3 bases read: TGTGCCAGCTCACCGACAGGGGACACTGAA.

Concerning this clone: The read is 3 residues too short to cover the CDR3 end, so that end is filled in from the germline J gene. J is TRBJ2-4 and V is TRBV19; D is tentatively TRBD1 or TRBD2 (6 bases each). This CDR3 is 16 amino acids long. In germline, CDR1 is LNHDA, CDR2 SQIVND (reference sequence). The ends were cut back, 3 bases at V and 7 bases at J, with 19 bases in the middle. The CDR3 bases that were read are TGTGCCAGTAGTATCTCGCTTGGGCAGGGGAGGAACATT. It is translated as CASSISLGQGRNI. The entire CDR3 sequence reads CASSISLGQGRNIQYF.

In the case of this clone: The read stops 3 residues short of the end of the CDR3; the missing end is completed from the germline J gene. The chain carries TRBV20-1 and TRBJ1-6; D is perhaps TRBD1 (5 bases). The CDR3 runs 14 residues. Trimming removed 0 bases at V and 7 bases at J, with 10 bases between. CDR1 DFQATT and CDR2 SNEGSKA come from the germline V gene (reference sequence). CDR3 region: CSARDPGPNSPLHF. The CDR3 DNA, read in part, is TGCAGTGCTAGAGATCCAGGGCCAAATTCACCC.

Remarks on this clone: The DNA ends 3 residues before the CDR3 does, and the rest of the CDR3 is filled in from the germline J gene. This chain connects TRBV20-1 to TRBJ1-1, with unresolved D. From germline, CDR1 is DFQATT and CDR2 SNEGSKA (reference sequence). This CDR3 has 11 residues. With 4 bases removed from V and 6 bases from J, the gap between germline ends came to 9 bases. Here the CDR3 reads CSATVYAEAFF. The sequenced part of the CDR3 DNA is TGCAGTGCTACAGTATATGCTGAA.

Turning to this clone: The CDR3 end lies 3 residues beyond the end of the read and is filled in from the germline J gene. The rearrangement joins TRBV10-3 to TRBJ1-6; weak D call: TRBD1 (5 bases). The CDR3 runs to 15 residues. Germline values: CDR1 ENHRY, CDR2 SYGVKD. V lost 5 bases and J lost 5, with 13 bases in between. The covered CDR3 bases are TGTGCCATCAGTTCGAGAGGACAAGATAATTCACCC. This gives the protein CAISSRGQDNSP. The entire CDR3 is CAISSRGQDNSPLHF.

Notes on this clone: The read finishes 3 residues shy of the CDR3 end, and the germline J gene is used to complete it. The V call is TRBV10-3, the J call TRBJ2-5; no clear D gene. From germline, CDR1 is ENHRY and CDR2 SYGVKD. The CDR3 covers 12 residues. The V end was cut by 7 bases, the J end by 2 bases, with 8 bases between. The CDR3 loop reads CAIKGRQETQYF. The CDR3 bases that were read are TGTGCCATCAAAGGCAGGCAAGAGACC.

Details on this clone: The sequenced fragment ends 3 residues before the CDR3 boundary, so the rest is inferred from the germline J gene. The genes are TRBV20-1 and TRBJ1-2; 8 bases match TRBD1. V was clipped by 6 bases and J by 7 bases; unmatched bases: 7. The CDR3 is 12 residues long. Germline V gene data show CDR1 as DFQATT and CDR2 as SNEGSKA (reference sequence). The CDR3 DNA, read in part, is TGCAGTGCCGCCCGACAGGGGTCTGGC. This encodes CSAARQGSG. The CDR3 as a whole reads CSAARQGSGYTF.

A note on this clone: The read comes to an end 3 residues before the CDR3 does, leaving the germline J gene to fill in the end. The chain uses TRBV20-1 and TRBJ2-7, with 7 nucleotides matching TRBD2. Germline CDR1 and CDR2: DFQATT and SNEGSKA (reference sequence). The V gene end was trimmed by 6 bases and the J gene end by 3 bases; junction bases not matched to a gene: 8. The CDR3 has 13 amino acids. The CDR3 sequence: CSAQRAGVYEQYF. The sequenced part of the CDR3 DNA is TGCAGTGCCCAACGGGCGGGAGTCTACGAG.

The part of the CDR3 DNA that was read is TGTGCCCGTCTAAGTCTAGCGGGAAGCACAGATACG. Amino acids: CARLSLAGSTDT. The whole CDR3 sequence is CARLSLAGSTDTQYF. The J gene is TRBJ2-3, the V gene TRBV2, with 9 bases that match TRBD2. The read terminates 3 residues before the CDR3 end, so the remaining end is supplied by the germline J gene. The trim removed 11 bases at V and 0 bases at J, leaving 9 bases unmatched. From germline, CDR1 is SNHLY and CDR2 FYNNEI. The CDR3 consists of 15 residues.

Note on this clone: The observed sequence ends 3 residues before the CDR3 terminus, with the missing tail filled in from the germline J gene. The V and J genes are TRBV5-4 and TRBJ1-2, with 9 bases fitting TRBD1. CDR1 is SGHNT, CDR2 YYREEE, per germline (reference sequence). The CDR3 totals 16 residues. CDR3 DNA, as far as it was read: TGTGCCAGCAGCACCCTCCCGGGACAGGGCTTAAAGGGC. Translating gives CASSTLPGQGLKG. The full CDR3 protein reads CASSTLPGQGLKGYTF. The full variable domain, rest sourced from reference TRBV5-4 and TRBJ1-2, is ETGVTQSPTHLIKTRGQQVTLRCSSQSGHNTVSWYQQALGQGPQFIFQYYREEENGRGNFPPRFSGLQFPNYSSELNVNALELDDSALYLCASSTLPGQGLKGYTFGSGTRLTVV.

CDR3 DNA (partial): TGCGCCAGCAGCCTCACGGGGTTAGCTCAAGAGACC. It specifies CASSLTGLAQET. The whole CDR3 protein is CASSLTGLAQETQYF. This chain joins TRBV5-1 and TRBJ2-5; TRBD2 is a possible D gene (5 bases). The read terminates 3 residues ahead of where the CDR3 ends, so the germline J gene completes it. Germline V gene sequence: CDR1 SGHRS, CDR2 YFSETQ. Trimming removed 4 bases at V and 2 bases at J, with 15 bases between. CDR3 size: 15 residues.

Points on this clone: The read falls 3 residues short of the CDR3 end, and the missing part is taken from the germline J gene. The rearrangement links TRBV10-3 to TRBJ2-5; the match to TRBD2 covers 7 bases. V shed 8 bases and J 6 bases; nucleotides not matched to a gene: 12. This CDR3 spans 14 amino acids. Germline assignment: CDR1 ENHRY and CDR2 SYGVKD. CDR3 region: CAIDQDPGGKTQYF. CDR3 bases read: TGTGCCATCGATCAGGATCCGGGGGGAAAGACC.

About this clone: Read data end 3 residues before the CDR3 end; the end is taken from the germline J gene. The V and J genes are TRBV11-2 and TRBJ2-7; the D gene is possibly TRBD2 (5 bases). The germline V gene has CDR1 SGHAT and CDR2 FQNNGV. This CDR3 comprises 15 residues. V was clipped by 5 bases and J by 3 bases, with 17 bases between them. CDR3 DNA, as far as it was read: TGTGCCAGCAGCCTGAGCGGAAATCAAAACTACGAG. Amino acids: CASSLSGNQNYE. The full CDR3 protein is CASSLSGNQNYEQYF.

About this clone itself: Mismatch with germline at one junction end may stem from a read error. CDR3 residues: CASSQEGTGALRGYTF. Partial CDR3 DNA: TGCGCCAGCAGCCAAGAGGGGACAGGGGCTCTCCGGGGC. This chain uses TRBV4-2 with TRBJ1-2, with 10 bases aligning to TRBD1. The observed sequence ends 3 residues before the CDR3 terminus, with the missing tail filled in from the germline J gene. The CDR3 covers 16 residues. CDR1 is LGHNA and CDR2 is YNFKEQ in the germline V gene.

Notes on this clone: The sequence runs out 3 residues before the end of the CDR3; the remainder is reconstructed from the germline J gene. The rearrangement uses TRBV20-1 and TRBJ1-2, with 7 positions matching TRBD1. The CDR3 consists of 16 residues. J lost 4 bases, V lost 3 bases, and 14 bases had no gene match. CDR1 and CDR2 from the germline V gene are DFQATT and SNEGSKA (reference sequence). The CDR3 DNA, read in part, is TGCAGTGCTAGCCCCCCGGGACAGTCTCGTGGCTATGGC. Its protein is CSASPPGQSRGYG. The full CDR3 protein reads CSASPPGQSRGYGYTF.

As for this clone: The read falls 3 residues short of the CDR3 end, and the missing part is taken from the germline J gene. The rearrangement uses TRBV7-7 and TRBJ2-2; D ambiguous. CDR1 is SSHAT and CDR2 is FNYEAQ in the germline V gene (reference sequence). This CDR3 region has 15 residues. Trimming left V 1 base short and J 1 base short, with 7 bases between. The CDR3 loop is CASSLGQLNTGELFF. CDR3 bases read: TGTGCCAGCAGCTTAGGGCAGTTGAACACCGGGGAG. The whole variable domain, filled in from reference TRBV7-7 and TRBJ2-2, reads GAGVSQSPRYKVTKRGQDVTLRCDPISSHATLYWYQQALGQGPEFLTYFNYEAQPDKSGLPSDRFSAERPEGSISTLTIQRTEQRDSAMYRCASSLGQLNTGELFFGEGSRLTVL.

As for this clone: The read ends 3 residues shy of where the CDR3 ends; the end is completed using the germline J gene. This chain joins TRBV20-1 and TRBJ2-3; possibly TRBD2 for D (6 bases). The CDR3 runs 16 residues. In germline, CDR1 is DFQATT, CDR2 SNEGSKA (reference sequence). V gave up 5 bases and J gave up 0 bases, with 18 bases separating them. Incomplete CDR3 DNA: TGCAGTGCTCAATCACGGAGCGGGTGGAGCACAGATACG. Translating gives CSAQSRSGWSTDT. The CDR3, in full, reads CSAQSRSGWSTDTQYF.

On this clone: With the read ending 3 residues before the CDR3 end, the germline J gene is used to fill in that end. The chain is built from TRBV19 and TRBJ2-1, with D unclear. The CDR3 runs to 13 residues. The germline V and J ends were trimmed by 3 bases and 7 bases, with 10 bases remaining between them. Germline loops: CDR1 LNHDA, CDR2 SQIVND (reference sequence). The sequenced part of the CDR3 DNA is TGTGCCAGTAGTATCCCGGGTAGGAATGAG. Its protein product is CASSIPGRNE. The full CDR3 sequence reads CASSIPGRNEQFF.

CDR3 region: CASKNRETQPQHF. CDR3 DNA (partial): TGTGCCAGCAAAAACAGGGAAACTCAGCCC. The gene calls are TRBV12-3 or TRBV12-4 and TRBJ1-5, with D possibly being TRBD1 (6 bases). The read ends 3 residues shy of where the CDR3 ends; the end is completed using the germline J gene. Trimming removed 7 bases from V and 6 bases from J, with 13 bases in between. This CDR3 comprises 13 residues.

Comments on this clone: With the read ending 3 residues before the CDR3 end, the germline J gene is used to fill in that end. The rearrangement uses TRBV12-3 or TRBV12-4 and TRBJ1-1; D possibly corresponds to TRBD1 (5 bases). This CDR3 spans 12 amino acids. The CDR3 region is CASSRTQRGAFF. The part of the CDR3 DNA that was read is TGTGCCAGCAGTCGGACCCAGAGGGGT.

As regards this clone: Read data end 3 residues before the CDR3 end; the end is taken from the germline J gene. The V gene is TRBV7-2, the J gene TRBJ1-2, with a weak D call TRBD1 (5 bases). With 1 base removed from V and 3 bases from J, the gap between germline ends came to 9 bases. This CDR3 contains 14 residues. From germline, CDR1 is SGHTA and CDR2 FQGNSA. The CDR3 loop reads CASSLGGSYYGYTF. The CDR3 DNA, read in part, is TGTGCCAGCAGCTTAGGGGGCTCCTACTATGGC.

The CDR3 DNA, read in part, is TGTGCCAGCAGTTCTACCCTGCCAGGGTTGAACATT. Amino acid sequence: CASSSTLPGLNI. The full CDR3 is CASSSTLPGLNIQYF. The V call is TRBV12-3 or TRBV12-4, the J call TRBJ2-4; D perhaps matches TRBD1 (5 bases). The CDR3 end lies 3 residues beyond the end of the read and is filled in from the germline J gene. The length of the CDR3 is 15 residues. The germline V and J ends were trimmed by 4 bases and 7 bases, with 17 bases remaining between them.